Reported below is one T cell receptor beta chain. What it recognizes is unknown. This sample stems from a study of tumor and adjacent non-tumor tissue in lung cancer. About the study: Patients were aged roughly 31 to 76, approximately ten men and about five women, stage I to III. Samples averaged approximately 3.9 million productive TCRbeta reads each. Study-wide points: Top 100 clones took a larger repertoire share in normal lung.

The library came from three nested PCR rounds adapted from ARM-PCR protocols. TCRdb redid the calling of the multiplex PCR reads with MiXCR, one entry per CDR3 protein. Of 90,000 to 100,000 distinct CDR3 sequences in the sample, 80% are singletons; the top ten hold 30%. This sample's RNA came from whole unsorted tissue. This non-tumor lung sample came from over 3 cm beyond the tumor edge. Per germline, CDR1 WNHNN and CDR2 SYGVQD (reference sequence). CDR3 size: 14 residues. This TCR was sampled from a man in his 60s with small cell lung cancer. The J gene is TRBJ2-7, the V gene TRBV10-1; the D gene is possibly TRBD2 (6 bases). The sample consisted of distant non-tumor lung tissue. CDR3 DNA sequence: TGCGCCAGCAGTGAGGGAGGGAGCCCTAGCGAGCAGTACGTA. Encoded protein: CASSEGGSPSEQYV.